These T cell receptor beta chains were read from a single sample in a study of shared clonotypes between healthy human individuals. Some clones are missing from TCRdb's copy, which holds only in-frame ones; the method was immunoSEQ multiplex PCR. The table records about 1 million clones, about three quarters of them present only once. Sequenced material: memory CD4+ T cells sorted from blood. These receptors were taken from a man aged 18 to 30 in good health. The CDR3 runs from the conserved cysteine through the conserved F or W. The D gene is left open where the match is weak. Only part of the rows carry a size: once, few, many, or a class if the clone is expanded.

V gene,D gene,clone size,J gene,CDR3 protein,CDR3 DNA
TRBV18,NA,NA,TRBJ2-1,CASSILSGSYNEQFF,TGTGCCAGCTCAATCCTTAGCGGATCCTACAATGAGCAGTTCTTC
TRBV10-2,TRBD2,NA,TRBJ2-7,CASSEGASGGSEQYF,TGCGCCAGCAGTGAGGGTGCTAGCGGGGGCTCCGAGCAGTACTTC
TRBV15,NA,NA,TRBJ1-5,CATSRGSQVNQPQHF,TGTGCCACCAGCAGAGGGTCGCAGGTCAATCAGCCCCAGCATTTT
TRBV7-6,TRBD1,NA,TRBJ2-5,CASSSGTGGSETQYF,TGTGCCAGCAGCTCCGGGACAGGGGGGTCGGAGACCCAGTACTTC
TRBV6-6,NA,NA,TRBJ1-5,CASSSRQGLSNQPQHF,TGTGCCAGCAGTTCAAGGCAGGGGCTGAGCAATCAGCCCCAGCATTTT
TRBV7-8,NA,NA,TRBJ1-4,CASSKGSTNEKLFF,TGTGCCAGCAGCAAGGGTTCAACTAATGAAAAACTGTTTTTT
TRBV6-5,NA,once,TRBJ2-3,CASSIPPGGQYF,TGTGCCAGCAGCATCCCACCGGGTGGGCAGTATTTT
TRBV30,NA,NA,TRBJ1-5,CAWSLRLTEGNQPQHF,TGTGCCTGGAGTCTCCGCTTGACAGAAGGCAATCAGCCCCAGCATTTT
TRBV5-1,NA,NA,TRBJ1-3,CASSPTGEGNTIYF,TGCGCCAGCAGCCCCACGGGGGAAGGAAACACCATATATTTT
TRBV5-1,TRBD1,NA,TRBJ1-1,CASSQGQTGGLLAFF,TGCGCCAGCAGCCAGGGTCAGACAGGGGGCTTATTAGCTTTCTTT
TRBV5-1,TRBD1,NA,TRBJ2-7,CASSMDRSYYEQYF,TGCGCCAGCAGCATGGACAGGAGTTACTACGAGCAGTACTTC
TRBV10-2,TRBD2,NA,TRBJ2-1,CASLAGAGVAEQFF,TGCGCCAGCCTCGCGGGAGCGGGAGTGGCTGAGCAGTTCTTC
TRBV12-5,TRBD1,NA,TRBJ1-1,CASGPNLRTGEAFF,TGTGCTAGTGGTCCCAACCTCCGGACAGGTGAAGCTTTCTTT
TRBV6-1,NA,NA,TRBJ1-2,CASSEVAGSYGYTF,TGTGCCAGCAGTGAAGTGGCAGGGTCGTATGGCTACACCTTC
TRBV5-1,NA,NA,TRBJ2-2,CASSRTDPTGELFF,TGCGCCAGCAGCCGGACGGACCCCACCGGGGAGCTGTTTTTT
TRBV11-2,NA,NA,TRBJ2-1,CASSLNDNEQFF,TGTGCCAGCAGCTTAAACGACAATGAGCAGTTCTTC
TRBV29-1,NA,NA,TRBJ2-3,CSVEGITDTQYF,TGCAGCGTTGAGGGTATAACAGATACGCAGTATTTT
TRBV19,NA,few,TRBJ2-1,CASSTGDAYNEQFF,TGTGCCAGTAGTACCGGGGACGCTTACAATGAGCAGTTCTTC
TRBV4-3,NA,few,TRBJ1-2,CASSQDTVGGYTF,TGCGCCAGCAGCCAAGACACGGTCGGGGGCTACACCTTC
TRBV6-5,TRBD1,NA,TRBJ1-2,CASSPRTGKGYTF,TGTGCCAGCAGTCCCCGGACAGGGAAAGGCTACACCTTC
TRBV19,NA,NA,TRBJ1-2,CASSIGPVDGYTF,TGTGCCAGTAGTATTGGACCTGTGGATGGCTACACCTTC
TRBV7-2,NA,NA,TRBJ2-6,CASTRDSGANVLTF,TGTGCCAGCACTAGGGACTCTGGGGCCAACGTCCTGACTTTC
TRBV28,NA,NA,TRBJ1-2,CASSLTSGATYGYTF,TGTGCCAGCAGTTTAACCTCAGGGGCTACCTATGGCTACACCTTC
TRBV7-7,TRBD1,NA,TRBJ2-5,CASSGPLQGAETQYF,TGTGCTAGCAGCGGTCCCCTCCAGGGGGCGGAGACCCAGTACTTC
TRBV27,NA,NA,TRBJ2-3,CASSPPRRTDTQYF,TGTGCCAGCAGTCCCCCGCGTAGGACAGATACGCAGTATTTT
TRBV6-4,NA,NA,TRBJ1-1,CASSVGYGNTEAFF,TGTGCCAGCAGTGTCGGGTACGGGAACACTGAAGCTTTCTTT
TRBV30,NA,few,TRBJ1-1,CAWSPGMAEAFF,TGTGCCTGGAGCCCGGGGATGGCTGAAGCTTTCTTT
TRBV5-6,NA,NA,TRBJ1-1,CASSLDGEAFF,TGTGCCAGCAGCTTGGACGGTGAAGCTTTCTTT
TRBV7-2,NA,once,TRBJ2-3,CASSSQGGSADTQYF,TGTGCCAGCAGCTCACAAGGAGGGAGCGCAGATACGCAGTATTTT
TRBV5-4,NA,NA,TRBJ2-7,CASSLVGFSEQYF,TGTGCCAGCAGCTTGGTAGGCTTCTCCGAGCAGTACTTC
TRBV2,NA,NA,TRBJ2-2,CASRETSRVGELFF,TGTGCCAGCAGGGAGACGTCAAGGGTCGGGGAGCTGTTTTTT
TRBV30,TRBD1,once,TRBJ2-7,CARQGGYEQYF,TGTGCCCGACAGGGGGGGTACGAGCAGTACTTC
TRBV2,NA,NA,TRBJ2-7,CASSVGPYSYEQYF,TGTGCCAGCAGTGTGGGACCCTATTCCTACGAGCAGTACTTC
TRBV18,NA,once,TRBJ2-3,CASSRDSKKAQYF,TGTGCCAGCTCAAGGGACTCAAAGAAGGCGCAGTATTTT
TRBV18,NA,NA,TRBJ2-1,CASSPLGGDDEQFF,TGTGCCAGCTCACCTCTAGGAGGGGATGATGAGCAGTTCTTC
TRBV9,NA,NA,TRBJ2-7,CASSRFPGSSPHEQYF,TGTGCCAGCAGCCGATTCCCGGGATCATCTCCCCACGAGCAGTACTTC
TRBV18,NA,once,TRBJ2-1,CASSSTVSSYNEQFF,TGTGCCAGCTCCTCGACGGTTAGCTCCTACAATGAGCAGTTCTTC
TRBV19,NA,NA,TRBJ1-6,CASSIVAAAKRNSPLHF,TGTGCCAGTAGTATAGTAGCGGCAGCAAAACGTAATTCACCCCTCCACTTT
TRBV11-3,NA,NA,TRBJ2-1,CASSPSGFEGDNEQFF,TGTGCCAGCAGCCCGTCCGGTTTTGAGGGAGACAATGAGCAGTTCTTC
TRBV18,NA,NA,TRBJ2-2,CASSPQGTAGELFF,TGTGCCAGCTCACCCCAGGGGACCGCCGGGGAGCTGTTTTTT
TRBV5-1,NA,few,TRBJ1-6,CASSLQGSPLHF,TGCGCCAGCAGCTTGCAGGGTTCACCCCTCCACTTT
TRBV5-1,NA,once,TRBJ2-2,CASSLAKGETGELFF,TGCGCCAGCAGCTTGGCCAAGGGCGAGACCGGGGAGCTGTTTTTT
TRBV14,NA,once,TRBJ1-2,CASSPGPQWFGYTF,TGTGCCAGCAGCCCAGGACCTCAGTGGTTTGGCTACACCTTC
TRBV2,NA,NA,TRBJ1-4,CASSEEWEKLFF,TGTGCCAGCAGTGAAGAATGGGAAAAACTGTTTTTT
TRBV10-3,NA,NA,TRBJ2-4,CAISERAGLAKNIQYF,TGTGCCATCAGTGAGCGGGCAGGGCTAGCCAAAAACATTCAGTACTTC
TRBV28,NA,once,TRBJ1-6,CASNEGTTYNSPLHF,TGTGCCAGCAACGAGGGGACGACTTATAATTCACCCCTCCACTTT
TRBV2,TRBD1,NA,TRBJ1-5,CASSHDRGNQPQHF,TGTGCCAGCAGTCACGACAGGGGCAATCAGCCCCAGCATTTT
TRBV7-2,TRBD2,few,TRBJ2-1,CASARTPSPLAGDNEQFF,TGTGCCAGCGCAAGAACCCCATCCCCCCTAGCGGGAGACAATGAGCAGTTCTTC
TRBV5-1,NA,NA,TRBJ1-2,CASSLDTGNYGYTF,TGCGCCAGCAGCTTGGATACAGGGAACTATGGCTACACCTTC
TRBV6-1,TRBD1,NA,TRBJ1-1,CASSQQGVGTEAFF,TGTGCCAGCAGTCAACAGGGGGTCGGCACTGAAGCTTTCTTT
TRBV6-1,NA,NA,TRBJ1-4,CASSETGYWGTNEKLFF,TGTGCCAGCAGTGAAACAGGATACTGGGGGACTAATGAAAAACTGTTTTTT
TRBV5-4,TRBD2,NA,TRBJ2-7,CASSLGLAGGVTYEQYF,TGTGCCAGCAGCTTGGGACTAGCGGGAGGTGTTACCTACGAGCAGTACTTC
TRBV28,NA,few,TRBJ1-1,CASSSFLGDYTEAFF,TGTGCCAGCAGTTCCTTCCTTGGCGATTACACTGAAGCTTTCTTT
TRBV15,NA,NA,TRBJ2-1,CATSRGQQNNEQFF,TGTGCCACCAGCAGAGGACAGCAAAACAATGAGCAGTTCTTC
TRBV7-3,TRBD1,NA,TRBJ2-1,CASSPQGVSGEQFF,TGTGCCAGCAGCCCCCAGGGGGTCTCTGGTGAGCAGTTCTTC
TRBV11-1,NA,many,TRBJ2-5,CASSLDGNQETQYF,TGTGCCAGCAGCTTAGACGGAAACCAAGAGACCCAGTACTTC
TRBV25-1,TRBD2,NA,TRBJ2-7,CASSESGREFEQYF,TGTGCCAGCAGTGAATCAGGGCGGGAGTTCGAGCAGTACTTC
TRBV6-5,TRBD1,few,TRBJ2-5,CASSTGVVETQYF,TGTGCCAGCAGTACAGGGGTTGTGGAGACCCAGTACTTC
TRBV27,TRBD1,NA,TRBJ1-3,CASSRDRGLNTIYF,TGTGCCAGCAGTCGCGACAGGGGGCTTAACACCATATATTTT
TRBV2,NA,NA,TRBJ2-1,CASSALGNEQFF,TGTGCCAGCAGTGCTTTGGGGAATGAGCAGTTCTTC